The 32 T cell receptor beta chains below all came from one sample that was sequenced in a study of cytomegalovirus exposure and HLA in healthy donors. The primer mix had 60 Vbeta and 13 Jbeta primers. This table comes from immunoSEQ multiplex PCR, and its TCRdb copy is limited to in-frame clones, with some not included. The table has 110,000 to 150,000 clones, about three quarters seen once; the top ten hold 1.7%. Sequenced material: PBMCs. These receptors all stem from a woman younger than 45 in good health and CMV-seronegative.

This chain joins TRBV27 and TRBJ1-1, with 9 bases identical to TRBD1. In germline, CDR1 is MNHEY, CDR2 SMNVEV (reference sequence). CDR3 length equals 15 residues. The V gene end was trimmed by 4 bases and the J gene end by 5 bases; junction bases not matched to a gene: 8. CDR3 amino acids: CASSSDRGGRTEAFF. CDR3 DNA sequence: TGTGCCAGCAGTTCGGACAGGGGAGGAAGGACTGAAGCTTTCTTT.

The gene calls are TRBV5-1 and TRBJ2-7, with D maybe TRBD1 (6 bases). V lost 3 bases and J 4 bases, leaving 14 bases between the germline ends. The CDR3 is 14 residues long. Germline lookup yields CDR1 SGHRS and CDR2 YFSETQ. The CDR3 DNA reads as TGCGCCAGCAGCTACCCGGGACACACTTACGAGCAGTACTTC. Translated, it gives CASSYPGHTYEQYF.

The V gene is TRBV10-2, the J gene TRBJ1-6; the D is unclear. V was clipped by 5 bases and J by 2 bases, with 10 bases between them. CDR3 size: 15 residues. The germline V gene encodes CDR1 WSHSY and CDR2 SAAADI. CDR3 residues: CASSRLEPYNSPLHF. The CDR3 coding sequence is TGCGCCAGCAGTAGACTGGAACCCTATAATTCACCCCTCCACTTT.

The J gene is TRBJ1-1, the V gene TRBV7-6; D not certain. Trimming left V 3 bases short and J 1 base short, with 15 bases between. In germline, CDR1 is SGHVS, CDR2 FNYEAQ. The CDR3 runs 16 residues. As DNA, the CDR3 is TGTGCCAGCAGCTTGGGGAGTCCCCTCTCGAACACTGAAGCTTTCTTT. Its protein product is CASSLGSPLSNTEAFF.

The chain employs TRBV6-5 and TRBJ2-1; TRBD1 matches 7 bases. The length of the CDR3 is 16 residues. Germline values: CDR1 MNHEY, CDR2 SVGAGI. Trimming at V came to 4 bases and at J to 5 bases, leaving 11 bases not matched to a gene. Written as DNA, the CDR3 is TGTGCCAGCAGTTCCTACGGACAGGTCCCTAACAATGAGCAGTTCTTC. Amino acids: CASSSYGQVPNNEQFF.

This sequence joins TRBV4-2 and TRBJ1-1; possibly TRBD1 for D (5 bases). The germline CDR1 and CDR2 sequences are LGHNA and YNFKEQ. The CDR3 is made up of 20 amino acids. V was shortened by 0 bases and J by 6 bases, with 29 bases between the two germline ends. For the CDR3, the DNA is TGTGCCAGCAGCCAAGATACGGCCGTACAGGTAGGGAAGACTGGGCCTGAAGCTTTCTTT. Translation gives CASSQDTAVQVGKTGPEAFF.

This clone was seen just once. The chain carries TRBV6-4 and TRBJ1-1; 10 positions agree with TRBD1. The CDR3 runs 19 residues. After removal of 0 bases from V and 5 bases from J, the junction contained 15 bases not matched to a gene. Germline loops: CDR1 MRHNA, CDR2 SNTAGT. CDR3 bases: TGTGCCAGCAGTGACTCGAGGGGGCGTCCGGGACAGGGGAGGACTGAAGCTTTCTTT. As protein: CASSDSRGRPGQGRTEAFF.

This clone was detected once. This rearrangement joins TRBV7-9 to TRBJ1-1; 7 nucleotides align to TRBD1. The CDR3 sequence is 13 residues long. The V segment lost 3 bases and the J segment 5 bases; nucleotides outside the gene matches: 3. Germline CDR1 and CDR2: SEHNR and FQNEAQ (reference sequence). CDR3 sequence: CASSFEGQTEAFF. The CDR3 DNA follows: TGTGCCAGCAGCTTCGAGGGACAGACTGAAGCTTTCTTT. Complete variable domain (other parts from reference TRBV7-9 and TRBJ1-1): DTGVSQNPRHKITKRGQNVTFRCDPISEHNRLYWYRQTLGQGPEFLTYFQNEAQLEKSRLLSDRFSAERPKGSFSTLEIQRTEQGDSAMYLCASSFEGQTEAFFGQGTRLTVV.

This clone was picked up one time. This sequence joins TRBV30 and TRBJ2-5, with D perhaps TRBD2 (6 bases). This CDR3 has 15 residues. The germline V gene has CDR1 GTSNPN and CDR2 SVGIG (reference sequence). V was cut by 2 bases and J by 0 bases, with 13 bases left in between. CDR3 loop: CAWSPLRDYQETQYF. CDR3 nucleotide sequence: TGTGCCTGGAGTCCGCTCCGGGACTACCAAGAGACCCAGTACTTC.

The rearrangement uses TRBV5-1 and TRBJ1-1; D not certain. The V gene's germline CDR1 is SGHRS and CDR2 YFSETQ. The CDR3 is made up of 13 amino acids. V lost 0 bases and J 7 bases, leaving 10 bases between the germline ends. CDR3 loop: CASSLAMHGEAFF. CDR3 nucleotides: TGCGCCAGCAGCTTGGCCATGCACGGTGAAGCTTTCTTT.

V and J are TRBV10-1 and TRBJ2-7, with D perhaps TRBD1 (6 bases). Trimming cost V 4 bases and J 1 base, with 8 bases left between them. The CDR3 is made up of 13 amino acids. CDR1 is WNHNN and CDR2 is SYGVQD in the germline V gene (reference sequence). CDR3 coding DNA: TGCGCCAGCAGTGGGGACATTTCCTACGAGCAGTACTTC. Its protein is CASSGDISYEQYF.

The rearrangement links TRBV10-1 to TRBJ1-1, with TRBD1 as a possible D gene (5 bases). The CDR3 length is 14 residues. Per germline, CDR1 WNHNN and CDR2 SYGVQD (reference sequence). V was pared by 6 bases and J by 3 bases, with 14 bases between. This CDR3 is CASSEYRSDTEAFF. In DNA form, the CDR3 reads TGCGCCAGCAGCGAATACAGGAGCGACACTGAAGCTTTCTTT.

The rearrangement links TRBV7-8 to TRBJ2-1; D not certain. Trimming stripped 4 bases from V and 5 bases from J, with 12 bases between. Per germline, CDR1 SGHVS and CDR2 FQNEAQ. The CDR3 has 14 residues. CDR3 in amino acids: CASSSPTNDNEQFF. The CDR3 DNA reads TGTGCCAGCAGCTCCCCCACAAACGACAATGAGCAGTTCTTC.

The chain employs TRBV6-5 and TRBJ2-7; D is undetermined. CDR1 and CDR2 (germline): MNHEY, SVGAGI. This CDR3 region has 13 residues. The V gene lost 9 bases and the J gene lost 8 bases, with 20 bases spanning the gap. The CDR3 loop reads CASLQITRGQQYF. CDR3 nucleotides: TGTGCCAGTCTCCAGATCACCCGTGGTCAGCAGTACTTC.

The chain is built from TRBV2 and TRBJ1-6; 7 nucleotides match TRBD1. The trim removed 6 bases at V and 8 bases at J, leaving 16 bases unmatched. The germline V gene encodes CDR1 SNHLY and CDR2 FYNNEI. There are 17 residues in the CDR3. CDR3 loop: CASSITGVNVYDSPLHF. CDR3 nucleotide sequence: TGTGCCAGCAGCATAACAGGGGTAAACGTTTATGATTCACCCCTCCACTTT.

V is TRBV5-1 and J is TRBJ2-1; 12 bases map to TRBD2. The CDR3 runs 18 residues. Germline-derived CDR1 and CDR2 are SGHRS and YFSETQ. V was clipped by 0 bases and J by 5 bases; unmatched bases: 9. CDR3 DNA sequence: TGCGCCAGCAGCTTGGCTAAACGGACTAGCGGGGACCACAATGAGCAGTTCTTC. This sequence encodes CASSLAKRTSGDHNEQFF. The full variable domain, rest sourced from reference TRBV5-1 and TRBJ2-1, is KAGVTQTPRYLIKTRGQQVTLSCSPISGHRSVSWYQQTPGQGLQFLFEYFSETQRNKGNFPGRFSGRQFSNSRSEMNVSTLELGDSALYLCASSLAKRTSGDHNEQFFGPGTRLTVL.

V is TRBV19 and J is TRBJ2-7, with TRBD1 identical over 8 bases. This CDR3 contains 13 residues. The germline CDR1 and CDR2 sequences are LNHDA and SQIVND (reference sequence). V lost 4 bases to trimming and J lost 4 bases; unmatched junction nucleotides: 3. DNA for the CDR3: TGTGCCAGTAGTAGGGACAGGACTTACGAGCAGTACTTC. Translation: CASSRDRTYEQYF.

The CDR3 region is CATQDRGQPQHF. The CDR3 nucleotides are TGTGCCACGCAAGACAGGGGTCAGCCCCAGCATTTT. The chain has TRBV15 and TRBJ1-5, with 8 positions matching TRBD1. J lost 6 bases, V lost 9 bases, and 4 bases had no gene match. The V gene's germline CDR1 is LNHNV and CDR2 YYDKDF (reference sequence). CDR3 length equals 12 residues. The full variable domain, completed using reference TRBV15 and TRBJ1-5, is DAMVIQNPRYQVTQFGKPVTLSCSQTLNHNVMYWYQQKSSQAPKLLFHYYDKDFNNEADTPDNFQSRRPNTSFCFLDIRSPGLGDTAMYLCATQDRGQPQHFGDGTRLSIL.

This chain links TRBV28 with TRBJ1-5, with D possibly TRBD1 on 6 matching bases. Germline CDR1 reads MDHEN; CDR2 reads SYDVKM. This CDR3 comprises 13 residues. Trimming pared 6 bases from V and 5 bases from J, leaving 11 bases between. The CDR3 DNA reads TGTGCCAGCAGACAGGGATTGTATCAGCCCCAGCATTTT. Translated: CASRQGLYQPQHF.

This clone has only one observation. J is TRBJ2-1 and V is TRBV11-2, with 11 bases lining up with TRBD2. From germline, CDR1 is SGHAT and CDR2 FQNNGV. The CDR3 extends over 15 amino acids. V was pared by 3 bases and J by 10 bases, with 8 bases of the junction left unmatched. CDR3 sequence: CASSFRSGGAGEQFF. CDR3 bases: TGTGCCAGCAGCTTCCGTAGCGGGGGGGCCGGGGAGCAGTTCTTC.

The chain joins TRBV6-1 to TRBJ1-6; D is unresolved. This CDR3 has 17 residues. CDR1 MNHNS and CDR2 SASEGT come from the germline V gene. The V gene lost 4 bases and the J gene lost 9 bases, with 22 bases spanning the gap. CDR3 in DNA: TGTGCCAGCAGTGGGGAGCTATCCCGGGGATTGGGTTCACCCCTCCACTTT. Translated, it gives CASSGELSRGLGSPLHF.

This clone appeared a single time. The chain joins TRBV7-9 to TRBJ2-5; 8 positions match TRBD2. The CDR3 length is 15 residues. Per germline, CDR1 SEHNR and CDR2 FQNEAQ (reference sequence). With 5 bases clipped from V and 5 bases from J, the junction kept 10 bases outside the gene matches. Written as DNA, the CDR3 is TGTGCCAGCAGCCCCGAGGGACTAGTCGGGGAGACCCAGTACTTC. Translation: CASSPEGLVGETQYF.

The chain has TRBV2 and TRBJ2-7, with 7 nucleotides matching TRBD1. V gave up 4 bases and J gave up 5 bases; unmatched junction bases: 8. This CDR3 region has 14 residues. CDR1 is SNHLY and CDR2 is FYNNEI in the germline V gene. As DNA, the CDR3 is TGTGCCAGCAGTGGAGTGACAGGGTCCCACGAGCAGTACTTC. Its translation is CASSGVTGSHEQYF.

The chain recombines TRBV5-1 with TRBJ1-1; 8 bases are shared with TRBD1. From germline, CDR1 is SGHRS and CDR2 YFSETQ. The V gene end was trimmed by 2 bases and the J gene end by 4 bases; junction bases not matched to a gene: 7. The CDR3 is made up of 15 amino acids. CDR3 in amino acids: CASSFQGQGGTEAFF. CDR3 DNA sequence: TGCGCCAGCAGCTTCCAAGGACAGGGAGGCACTGAAGCTTTCTTT.

The V call is TRBV29-1, the J call TRBJ2-3; 7 positions match TRBD2. The CDR3 totals 13 residues. With 7 bases clipped from V and 2 bases from J, the junction kept 6 bases outside the gene matches. Germline V gene data show CDR1 as SQVTM and CDR2 as ANQGSEA. CDR3 amino acids: CSAQRGNTDTQYF. The DNA of the CDR3 is TGCAGCGCCCAGCGGGGAAACACAGATACGCAGTATTTT.

The chain couples TRBV9 to TRBJ2-2, with D maybe TRBD1 (5 bases). V lost 1 base, J lost 6 bases, and 10 bases lay in between. CDR1 and CDR2 from the germline V gene are SGDLS and YYNGEE. The CDR3 is 14 amino acids. The chain's CDR3 is CASSVKGVAGELFF. The CDR3 nucleotides read TGTGCCAGCAGCGTAAAAGGGGTGGCCGGGGAGCTGTTTTTT.

This chain joins TRBV19 and TRBJ2-2; possibly TRBD2 for D (5 bases). The germline V and J ends were trimmed by 5 bases and 3 bases, with 10 bases remaining between them. Per the germline V gene, CDR1 is LNHDA and CDR2 is SQIVND (reference sequence). CDR3 length: 14 residues. CDR3: CASSRGKYTGELFF. CDR3 nucleotide sequence: TGTGCCAGTAGTCGAGGGAAATACACCGGGGAGCTGTTTTTT.

This chain links TRBV9 with TRBJ2-3; perhaps TRBD2 as D (5 bases). Germline CDR1 is SGDLS and CDR2 is YYNGEE. Deletions cut 1 base from V and 1 base from J, with 7 bases between. This CDR3 has 14 amino acids. CDR3 protein: CASSVIGGTDTQYF. Here the CDR3 DNA reads TGTGCCAGCAGCGTAATCGGGGGCACAGATACGCAGTATTTT.

V is TRBV5-1 and J is TRBJ1-1; 8 bases line up with TRBD1. V lost 2 bases, J lost 1 base, and 10 bases stayed unmatched. CDR3 length: 17 residues. Germline lookup yields CDR1 SGHRS and CDR2 YFSETQ. CDR3 sequence: CASSFVKDRDANTEAFF. The CDR3 DNA reads as TGCGCCAGCAGCTTTGTCAAGGACAGGGACGCGAACACTGAAGCTTTCTTT.

The chain couples TRBV19 to TRBJ2-7; D unclear. From germline, CDR1 is LNHDA and CDR2 SQIVND (reference sequence). Trimming took off 2 bases at V and 4 bases at J, with 15 bases between the two ends. The CDR3 contains 15 residues. DNA for the CDR3: TGTGCCAGTAGTATATCGCCGGAGAGGAGTTACGAGCAGTACTTC. Its protein is CASSISPERSYEQYF.

This sequence joins TRBV6-5 and TRBJ2-3; 7 bases map to TRBD2. This CDR3 is 14 amino acids long. Germline V gene data show CDR1 as MNHEY and CDR2 as SVGAGI. With 6 bases clipped from V and 3 bases from J, the junction kept 6 bases outside the gene matches. CDR3 DNA sequence: TGTGCCAGCAGCCGAAGCGGGGTAACAGATACGCAGTATTTT. This gives the protein CASSRSGVTDTQYF.

The rearrangement joins TRBV5-6 to TRBJ1-1; the D gene is possibly TRBD1 (5 bases). V lost 4 bases to trimming and J lost 4 bases, with 20 bases between them. The CDR3 is 16 residues long. Germline V gives CDR1 SGHDT, CDR2 YYEEEE. The CDR3 spells CASSLLGKGAGTEAFF. For the CDR3, the DNA is TGTGCCAGCAGCCTTCTAGGAAAAGGGGCAGGCACTGAAGCTTTCTTT.